The T cell receptor beta chain described here comes from a study of CD8+ T cells in alopecia areata. Study findings and constraints: Among the cells sequenced in scalp samples are also the resident alphabeta T cells of normal skin.

Lesional scalp punch biopsies and peripheral blood came from alopecia areata patients. Starting from PBMCs, sorting isolated CD4+ and CD8+ T cells. To note about this clone: Its antigen is not known.

Extraction of RNA preceded its reverse transcription into cDNA, which served as the sequencing template. The data were produced by immunoSEQ multiplex PCR, yet TCRdb's version contains in-frame clones alone and is incomplete. Of under 300,000 clones listed, around two thirds are singletons. The sequencing used CD4+ T cells sorted from blood, collected at week 0. This clonotype was obtained from a human donor with alopecia areata.

The CDR3 sequence is CSVARSDGYTF. The CDR3 bases are TGCAGCGTTGCGAGGAGCGATGGCTACACCTTC. The chain is built from TRBV29-1 and TRBJ1-2; D is undetermined. The V gene lost 4 bases and the J gene lost 6 bases, with 9 bases spanning the gap. The CDR3 covers 11 residues. Germline V gene sequence: CDR1 SQVTM, CDR2 ANQGSEA. Looking up the rest from reference TRBV29-1 and TRBJ1-2 gives the full variable domain: SAVISQKPSRDICQRGTSLTIQCQVDSQVTMMFWYRQQPGQSLTLIATANQGSEATYESGFVIDKFPISRPNLTFSTLTVSNMSPEDSSIYLCSVARSDGYTFGSGTRLTVV.